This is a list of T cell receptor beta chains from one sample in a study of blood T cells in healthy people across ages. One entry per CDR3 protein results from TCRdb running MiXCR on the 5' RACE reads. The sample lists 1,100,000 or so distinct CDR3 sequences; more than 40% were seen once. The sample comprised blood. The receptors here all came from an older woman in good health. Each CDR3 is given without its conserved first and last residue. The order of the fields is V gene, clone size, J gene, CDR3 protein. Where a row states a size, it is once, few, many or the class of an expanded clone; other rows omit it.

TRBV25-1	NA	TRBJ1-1	ASSEWGDLNTEAF
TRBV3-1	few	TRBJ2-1	ASSQDQRFPYNEQF
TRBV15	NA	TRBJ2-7	ATSSGASEQY
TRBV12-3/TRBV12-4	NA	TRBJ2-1	ASSRLAGGSDEQF
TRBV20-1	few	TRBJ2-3	SAGGDFLIGTDTQY
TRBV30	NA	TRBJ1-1	AWEKGHISTEAF
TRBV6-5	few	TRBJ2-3	ASIRADTQY
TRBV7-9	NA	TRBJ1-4	ASSPALEAANEKLF
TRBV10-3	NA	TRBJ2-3	AISEDLREGDTQY
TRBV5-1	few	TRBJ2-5	ASSRGTAETQY
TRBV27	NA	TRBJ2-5	ASSVSLGGETQY
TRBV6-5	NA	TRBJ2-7	ASDRGLSYEQY
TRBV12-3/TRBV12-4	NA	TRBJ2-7	ASSFGTHSYEQY
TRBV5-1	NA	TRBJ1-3	ASSFTGQGNTIY
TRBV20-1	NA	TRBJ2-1	SAVRGLAHNEQF
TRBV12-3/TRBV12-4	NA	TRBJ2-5	ASSFPQGGLETQY
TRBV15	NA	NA	ATSREGSFGTQY
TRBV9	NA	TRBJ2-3	ASSGAPTRTDTQY
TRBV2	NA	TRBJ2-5	ASSGSGTFGETQY
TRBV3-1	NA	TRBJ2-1	ASSQDRPGIGGEQF
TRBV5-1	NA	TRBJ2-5	ASSLKGIETQY
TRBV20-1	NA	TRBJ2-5	SARGRRENEQY